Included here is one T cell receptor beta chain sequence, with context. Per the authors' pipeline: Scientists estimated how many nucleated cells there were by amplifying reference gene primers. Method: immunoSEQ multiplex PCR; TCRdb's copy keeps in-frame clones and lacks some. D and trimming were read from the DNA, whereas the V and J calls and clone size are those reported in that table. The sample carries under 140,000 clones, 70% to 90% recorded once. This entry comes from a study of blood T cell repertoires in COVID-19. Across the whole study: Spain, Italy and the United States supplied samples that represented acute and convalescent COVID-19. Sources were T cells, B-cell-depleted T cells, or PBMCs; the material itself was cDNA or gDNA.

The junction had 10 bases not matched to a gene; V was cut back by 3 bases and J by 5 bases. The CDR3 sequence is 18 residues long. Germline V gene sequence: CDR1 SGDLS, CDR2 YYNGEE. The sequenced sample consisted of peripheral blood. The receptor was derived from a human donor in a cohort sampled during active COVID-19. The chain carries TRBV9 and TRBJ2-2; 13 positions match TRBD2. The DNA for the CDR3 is TGTGCCAGCAGCGGATCAACTAGCGGGAGGGCCATTACCGGGGAGCTGTTTTTT. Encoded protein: CASSGSTSGRAITGELFF.